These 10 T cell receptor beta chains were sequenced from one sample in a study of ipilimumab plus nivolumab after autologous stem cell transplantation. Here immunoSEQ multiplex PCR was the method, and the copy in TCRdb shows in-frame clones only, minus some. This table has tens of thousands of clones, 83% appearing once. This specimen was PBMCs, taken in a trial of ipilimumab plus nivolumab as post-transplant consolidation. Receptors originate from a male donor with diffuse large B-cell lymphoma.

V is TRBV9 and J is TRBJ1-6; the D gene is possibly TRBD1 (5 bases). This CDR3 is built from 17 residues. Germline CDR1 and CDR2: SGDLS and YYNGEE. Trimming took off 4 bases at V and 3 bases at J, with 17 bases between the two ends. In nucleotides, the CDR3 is TGTGCCAGCAGCCCTCTGGCAGGGCCGGACTATAATTCACCCCTCCACTTT. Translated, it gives CASSPLAGPDYNSPLHF.

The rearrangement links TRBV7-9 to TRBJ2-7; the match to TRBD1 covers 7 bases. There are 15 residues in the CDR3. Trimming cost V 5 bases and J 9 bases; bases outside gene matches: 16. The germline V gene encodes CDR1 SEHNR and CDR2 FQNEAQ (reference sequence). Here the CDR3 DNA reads TGTGCCAGCAGCCAGGGGGACATTAGGGTCGCACGGCAGTACTTC. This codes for CASSQGDIRVARQYF. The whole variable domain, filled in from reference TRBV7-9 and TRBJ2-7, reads DTGVSQNPRHKITKRGQNVTFRCDPISEHNRLYWYRQTLGQGPEFLTYFQNEAQLEKSRLLSDRFSAERPKGSFSTLEIQRTEQGDSAMYLCASSQGDIRVARQYFGPGTRLTVT.

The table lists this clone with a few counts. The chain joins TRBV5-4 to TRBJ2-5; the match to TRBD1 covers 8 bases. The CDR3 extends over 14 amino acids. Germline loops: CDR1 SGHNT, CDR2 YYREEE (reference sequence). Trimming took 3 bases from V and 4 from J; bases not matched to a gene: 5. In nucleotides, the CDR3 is TGTGCCAGCAGCTCTCAGACAGGGGCAGAGACCCAGTACTTC. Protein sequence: CASSSQTGAETQYF. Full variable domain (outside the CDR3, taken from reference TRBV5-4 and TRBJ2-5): ETGVTQSPTHLIKTRGQQVTLRCSSQSGHNTVSWYQQALGQGPQFIFQYYREEENGRGNFPPRFSGLQFPNYSSELNVNALELDDSALYLCASSSQTGAETQYFGPGTRLLVL.

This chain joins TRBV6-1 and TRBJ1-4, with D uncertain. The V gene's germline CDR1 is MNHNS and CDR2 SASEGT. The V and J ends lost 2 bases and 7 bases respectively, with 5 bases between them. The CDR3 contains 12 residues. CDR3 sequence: CASSEIREKLFF. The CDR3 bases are TGTGCCAGCAGTGAAATCCGTGAAAAACTGTTTTTT.

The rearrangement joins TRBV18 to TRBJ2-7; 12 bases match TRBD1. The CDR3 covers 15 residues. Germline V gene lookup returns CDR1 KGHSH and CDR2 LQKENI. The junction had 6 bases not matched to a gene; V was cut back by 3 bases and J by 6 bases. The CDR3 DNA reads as TGTGCCAGCTCACCCCGTGGGGACAGGGGGCTCGAGCAGTACTTC. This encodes CASSPRGDRGLEQYF.

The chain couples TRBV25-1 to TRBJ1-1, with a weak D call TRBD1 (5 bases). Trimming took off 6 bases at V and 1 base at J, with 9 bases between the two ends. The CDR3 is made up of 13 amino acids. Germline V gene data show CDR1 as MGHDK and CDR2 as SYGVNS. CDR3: CASSPGTNTEAFF. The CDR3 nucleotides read TGTGCCAGCAGCCCGGGGACGAACACTGAAGCTTTCTTT.

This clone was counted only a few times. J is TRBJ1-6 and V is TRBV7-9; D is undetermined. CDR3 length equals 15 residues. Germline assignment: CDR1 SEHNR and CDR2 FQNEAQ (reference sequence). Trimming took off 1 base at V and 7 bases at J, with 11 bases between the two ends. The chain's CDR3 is CASSLGSFLNSPLHF. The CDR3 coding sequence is TGTGCCAGCAGCTTAGGTTCGTTTCTAAATTCACCCCTCCACTTT. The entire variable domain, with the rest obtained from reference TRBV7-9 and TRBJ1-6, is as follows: DTGVSQNPRHKITKRGQNVTFRCDPISEHNRLYWYRQTLGQGPEFLTYFQNEAQLEKSRLLSDRFSAERPKGSFSTLEIQRTEQGDSAMYLCASSLGSFLNSPLHFGNGTRLTVT.

The CDR3 DNA reads TGTGCCAGCAGCGTGATTCGACGACAGGGTTTAGGTGGCTACACCTTC. Its protein product is CASSVIRRQGLGGYTF. The chain is built from TRBV5-6 and TRBJ1-2; 7 nucleotides agree with TRBD1. V shed 4 bases, J shed 7 bases, and the junction held 16 bases outside the gene matches. The CDR3 is made up of 16 amino acids. Looked up from germline, CDR1 is SGHDT and CDR2 is YYEEEE. The complete variable domain, with remaining parts taken from reference TRBV5-6 and TRBJ1-2, reads DAGVTQSPTHLIKTRGQQVTLRCSPKSGHDTVSWYQQALGQGPQFIFQYYEEEERQRGNFPDRFSGHQFPNYSSELNVNALLLGDSALYLCASSVIRRQGLGGYTFGSGTRLTVV.

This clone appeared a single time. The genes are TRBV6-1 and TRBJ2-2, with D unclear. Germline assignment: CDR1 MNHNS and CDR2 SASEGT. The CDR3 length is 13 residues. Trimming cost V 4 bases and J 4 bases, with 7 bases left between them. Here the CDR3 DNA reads TGTGCCAGCAGTGGGCTCTCCACCGGGGAGCTGTTTTTT. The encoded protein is CASSGLSTGELFF.

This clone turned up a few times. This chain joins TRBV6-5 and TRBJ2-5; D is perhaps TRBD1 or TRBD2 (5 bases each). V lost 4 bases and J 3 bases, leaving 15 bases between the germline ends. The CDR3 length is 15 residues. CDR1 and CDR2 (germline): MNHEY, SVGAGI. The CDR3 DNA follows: TGTGCCAGCAGTTCCCCGGGGCGAGGGAAAGAGACCCAGTACTTC. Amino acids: CASSSPGRGKETQYF.